This TCR beta chain was identified during a study of T-cell memory formation after mild COVID-19. This CDR3 has 16 amino acids. Between the trimmed V and J ends, which lost 6 bases and 0 bases, there was a span of 17 bases. CDR1 is SEHNR and CDR2 is FQNEAQ in the germline V gene (reference sequence). One entry per CDR3 protein results from TCRdb running MiXCR on the 5' RACE reads. The sample contains more than 250,000 distinct CDR3 sequences, roughly 17% of which appear only once. The sequence was obtained from a man between 18 and 29 years old who had mild COVID-19 (a few samples of this study predate the infection). Cell type and time point are not known. The sample consisted of PBMCs or a T cell subset sorted from them (not recorded which). This chain links TRBV7-9 with TRBJ1-2; tentatively, D is TRBD1 (6 bases). Written as DNA, the CDR3 is TGTGCCAGCAGTCTAGCCTCGGGGGCGGCTAACTATGGCTACACCTTC. It codes for CASSLASGAANYGYTF.